This T cell receptor (beta chain) was captured by sequencing in a study of CD8 T cells in ankylosing spondylitis. Study-level results: Those disease-linked clones were CD8+; they were also relatively rare in peripheral blood. Typical of ankylosing spondylitis blood, it appeared, was a TCR beta motif of seven to nine highly homologous variants.

From the 5' RACE reads, TCRdb called clonotypes with MiXCR, one entry per CDR3 protein. Among around 150,000 distinct CDR3 sequences listed, more than 5.5% were seen once. Looked up from germline, CDR1 is KGHSH and CDR2 is LQKENI. This CDR3 contains 14 residues. This clonotype was seen a handful of times. No antigen is known for it. One end of the junction varies from germline; a read error may be responsible. The clonotype was recovered from a female donor with ankylosing spondylitis or in good health (not recorded which). The V and J genes are TRBV18 and TRBJ2-7, with 8 bases aligning to TRBD1. The sample was blood, either unsorted or a sorted T cell fraction (not recorded which). The CDR3 loop is CASSPGQGEESRYF. For the CDR3, the DNA is TGTGCTAGCTCACCAGGACAGGGAGAGGAATCTCGTTACTTC.